The clone carrying this T cell receptor beta chain appeared a few times. Its antigen is not known. MiXCR, run by TCRdb on the reads, gives a single entry per CDR3 protein. The repertoire holds hundreds of thousands of distinct CDR3 sequences, with approximately 24% as singletons. V trimming: 0 bases; J trimming: 0 bases; junction bases outside the gene matches: 14. Germline V lookup: CDR1 DFQATT, CDR2 SNEGSKA (reference sequence). The CDR3 totals 19 residues. This specimen belongs to a study of T cell repertoires in cytomegalovirus infection. Study context: Matching HLA type, along with CMV infection, was indicated by public TCR beta signatures. The study's findings and limits: Of the TCR beta families, the public ones yielded a cumulative frequency that identified carriers of CMV plus the relevant HLA.

V gene TRBV20-1 combines with J gene TRBJ1-5; 7 bases align to TRBD1. This clonotype was sampled from a human donor in good health (CMV status not recorded). Some clones in this sample may be carry-over from other donors' samples. The specimen was CD8+ T cells from PBMCs. As DNA, the CDR3 is TGCAGTGCTAGAGATCCAAGACAGGGTTTCGAGCTTAGCAATCAGCCCCAGCATTTT. Its translation: CSARDPRQGFELSNQPQHF.